This T cell receptor (beta chain) comes out of a study of shared clonotypes between healthy human individuals. Overall study findings and caveats: Shared clonotypes: about 5% naive CD4, about 4% naive CD8, roughly 2.4% memory CD4, under 0.45% memory CD8. Among non-shared clonotypes, generation probabilities were lower than among those shared by all four donors.

As to this clone: Its cognate antigen is unknown.

There were only Caucasian adults among the donors, and all lived in Nashville, Tennessee. Several immunoSEQ 96-well plates shared each subset's DNA, each plate a replicate. Sequenced by immunoSEQ multiplex PCR; TCRdb stores in-frame clones only, minus some. The data contain a few million clones, more than 80% of them singletons. Germline CDR1 and CDR2: LNHNV and YYDKDF (reference sequence). V lost 6 bases and J lost 0, with 9 bases in between. The CDR3 runs 15 residues. The source is a young man in good health. The rearrangement joins TRBV15 to TRBJ1-6; D not certain. The sample comprised naive CD4+ T cells sorted from blood. Sample subset: CD45RA+ positively selected. The CDR3 here is CATRLSSSYNSPLHF. CDR3 coding DNA: TGTGCCACCAGATTAAGTAGCTCCTATAATTCACCCCTCCACTTT. Combining the CDR3 with reference TRBV15 and TRBJ1-6 gives the whole variable domain DAMVIQNPRYQVTQFGKPVTLSCSQTLNHNVMYWYQQKSSQAPKLLFHYYDKDFNNEADTPDNFQSRRPNTSFCFLDIRSPGLGDTAMYLCATRLSSSYNSPLHFGNGTRLTVT.